The TCR beta chain described here comes from a study of cytomegalovirus exposure and HLA in healthy donors. Study results and limitations: The likely explanation for a cluster of highly shared sequence variants was sequencing artifact.

A word on this clone: The target antigen is unknown.

CDR3 length: 15 amino acids. The germline CDR1 and CDR2 sequences are LNHDA and SQIVND (reference sequence). Germline trimming cut 5 bases from V and 4 bases from J; bases unmatched to any gene: 9. Sampled while nominally healthy, donors likely had unrecorded immune exposures. Primers for the PCR totalled 60 Vbeta and 13 Jbeta. This table comes from immunoSEQ multiplex PCR, and its TCRdb copy is limited to in-frame clones, with some not included. The sample yields 150,000 to 160,000 clones, more than 70% seen once. This TCR was recovered from a woman aged 40-49 years in good health and CMV-seropositive. The chain recombines TRBV19 with TRBJ2-3; 7 nucleotides match TRBD2. The specimen sequenced was PBMCs. CDR3 sequence: CASSLGAGYADTQYF. Written as DNA, the CDR3 is TGTGCCAGTAGTTTGGGAGCGGGATATGCAGATACGCAGTATTTT.